The clone carrying this TCR beta chain appeared many times. Stated time point: persistent/refractory GD, antithyroid drugs over 5 years with positive TRAb. The TCR library used RNA extracted from PBMCs. This record comes from a study of regulatory T cells in long-lasting Graves disease. CDR3 regions were amplified by Arm-PCR using iRepertoire HTBI primers to build TCR beta libraries. A single record per CDR3 protein comes from TCRdb applying MiXCR to the multiplex PCR reads. The repertoire consists of nearly 350,000 distinct CDR3 sequences, with roughly a fifth occurring once and the leading ten covering 29%. This CDR3 is built from 15 residues. In germline, CDR1 is LNHDA, CDR2 SQIVND (reference sequence). V gave up 8 bases and J gave up 4 bases, with 20 bases separating them.

The chain couples TRBV19 to TRBJ1-2, with D possibly matching TRBD1 (5 bases). The receptor was derived from a female donor with Graves disease. The sample consisted of peripheral blood mononuclear cells (PBMCs), taken when the disease was refractory, from a patient treated with antithyroid drugs. CDR3 sequence (DNA): TGTGCCAGTGCACCCTCAGGGAAAGGTAGCTATGGCTACACCTTC. It translates to CASAPSGKGSYGYTF.